This TCR beta chain was found in a study of T cells after yellow fever vaccination. A single record per CDR3 protein comes from TCRdb applying MiXCR to the 5' RACE reads. The sample carries about 240,000 distinct CDR3 sequences, about 7% recorded once. The table lists this clonotype with a few counts. J was trimmed by 5 bases and V by 4 bases; bases with no gene match: 6. The CDR3 covers 16 residues. The V gene's germline CDR1 is SGHNT and CDR2 YYREEE (reference sequence). The receptor's source is a man between 25 and 39 years old who received the YFV17D yellow fever vaccine. This specimen was CD4+ T cells sorted from PBMCs, taken 15 days after the yellow fever booster vaccination. This chain links TRBV5-4 with TRBJ2-3; 14 bases agree with TRBD2. The CDR3 nucleotides read TGTGCCAGCAGCAAGGGACTAGCGGGAGTTGGAGATACGCAGTATTTT. It codes for CASSKGLAGVGDTQYF. Full variable domain (rest looked up from reference TRBV5-4 and TRBJ2-3): ETGVTQSPTHLIKTRGQQVTLRCSSQSGHNTVSWYQQALGQGPQFIFQYYREEENGRGNFPPRFSGLQFPNYSSELNVNALELDDSALYLCASSKGLAGVGDTQYFGPGTRLTVL.